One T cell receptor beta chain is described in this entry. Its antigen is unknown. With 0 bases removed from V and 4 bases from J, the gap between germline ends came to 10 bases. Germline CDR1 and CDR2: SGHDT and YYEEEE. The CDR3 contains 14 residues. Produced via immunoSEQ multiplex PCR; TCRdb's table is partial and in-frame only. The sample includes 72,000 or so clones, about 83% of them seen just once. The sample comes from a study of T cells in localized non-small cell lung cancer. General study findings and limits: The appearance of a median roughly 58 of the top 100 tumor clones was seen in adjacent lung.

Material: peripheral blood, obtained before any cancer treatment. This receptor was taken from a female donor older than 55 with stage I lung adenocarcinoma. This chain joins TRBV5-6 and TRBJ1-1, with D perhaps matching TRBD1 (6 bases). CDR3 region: CASSLGWGPTEAFF. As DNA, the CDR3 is TGTGCCAGCAGCTTGGGTTGGGGGCCCACTGAAGCTTTCTTT. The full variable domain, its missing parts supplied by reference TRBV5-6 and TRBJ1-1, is DAGVTQSPTHLIKTRGQQVTLRCSPKSGHDTVSWYQQALGQGPQFIFQYYEEEERQRGNFPDRFSGHQFPNYSSELNVNALLLGDSALYLCASSLGWGPTEAFFGQGTRLTVV.